These 12 T cell receptor beta chains originate from one sample sequenced in a study of regulatory T cells in long-lasting Graves disease. The time point denotes: newly diagnosed GD, antithyroid drugs for less than 3 months. PBMC RNA served as the TCR library source. Arm-PCR of CDR3 regions and iRepertoire HTBI primers were the basis on which TCR beta libraries were built. Using its own MiXCR run on the multiplex PCR reads, TCRdb lists one record per CDR3 protein. The data hold 350,000 to 500,000 distinct CDR3 sequences, with roughly 17% observed a single time. The same data also went into a second study, on T cells in Graves' hyperthyroidism and ophthalmopathy.

The material was peripheral blood mononuclear cells (PBMCs), obtained at new diagnosis, from a patient treated with antithyroid drugs. The receptors shown here come from a woman under 40 with Graves disease.

This clonotype was counted ten times or more. This chain links TRBV29-1 with TRBJ2-7, with D unclear. The germline CDR1 and CDR2 sequences are SQVTM and ANQGSEA. CDR3 length: 12 residues. V lost 7 bases and J lost 3, with 13 bases in between. The CDR3 DNA reads as TGCAGCGGTCTGGCAGTCAACTACGAGCAGTACTTC. It yields the protein CSGLAVNYEQYF.

CDR3 in DNA: TGTGCCAGCAGCCGTATAAGGGATGAGCAGTTCTTC. Translated, it gives CASSRIRDEQFF. The chain joins TRBV11-3 to TRBJ2-5; no reliable D call. The last part of the DNA fits TRBJ2-1 better; the J call may be wrong. This CDR3 has 12 amino acids. The germline V gene has CDR1 SGHNT and CDR2 YENEEA.

Concerning this clonotype itself: This may be a read error: a much more frequent sequence differs by one nucleotide. CDR3 in amino acids: CASGQIRTESQETQYF. CDR3 nucleotides: TGTGCCAGCGGTCAAATAAGGACAGAGAGCCAAGAGACCCAGTACTTC. The chain has TRBV6-1 and TRBJ2-5, with D maybe TRBD1 (6 bases). The V and J ends lost 8 bases and 1 base respectively, with 20 bases between them. CDR1 is MNHNS and CDR2 is SASEGT in the germline V gene. The CDR3 has 16 amino acids.

The sample holds many counts of this clonotype. The J gene is TRBJ1-1, the V gene TRBV30; D remains unclear. The CDR3 runs to 12 residues. Germline CDR1 and CDR2: GTSNPN and SVGIG (reference sequence). V was pared by 0 bases and J by 0 bases, with 2 bases between. The CDR3 nucleotides are TGTGCCTGGAGTGTTCTGAACACTGAAGCTTTCTTT. This encodes CAWSVLNTEAFF.

The table lists this clonotype with a few counts. This chain uses TRBV29-1 with TRBJ1-1; tentatively, D is TRBD1 (5 bases). CDR1 is SQVTM, CDR2 ANQGSEA, per germline. The CDR3 is 16 residues long. Trimming took off 4 bases at V and 0 bases at J, with 18 bases between the two ends. The DNA of the CDR3 is TGCAGCGTTGCCCTCACCGGGGGGACCTTGAACACTGAAGCTTTCTTT. Its translation: CSVALTGGTLNTEAFF.

A word on this clonotype: With only one base between it and a far larger clone, this is likely a read error. This chain joins TRBV2 and TRBJ2-1; 12 bases match TRBD2. The germline V gene has CDR1 SNHLY and CDR2 FYNNEI. The CDR3 is 14 amino acids. V was clipped by 6 bases and J by 10 bases; unmatched bases: 7. The chain's CDR3 is CASRTSGSSYEQFF. DNA of the CDR3: TGTGCCAGCAGGACTAGCGGGAGCTCCTACGAGCAGTTCTTC.

This clonotype was seen at least ten times. The chain employs TRBV27 and TRBJ2-1; possibly TRBD2 for D (6 bases). The length of the CDR3 is 16 residues. V lost 6 bases and J lost 3, with 18 bases in between. Germline CDR1 is MNHEY and CDR2 is SMNVEV (reference sequence). The CDR3 region has the DNA TGTGCCAGCAGACGTCGGACGACGGACTACTACAATGAGCAGTTCTTC. Residues: CASRRRTTDYYNEQFF.

This clonotype has ten or more counts. The chain couples TRBV5-1 to TRBJ2-3; D possibly matches TRBD1 or TRBD2 (6 bases each). CDR3 length equals 15 residues. With 0 bases removed from V and 6 bases from J, the gap between germline ends came to 14 bases. Germline values: CDR1 SGHRS, CDR2 YFSETQ. This CDR3 reads CASSLDRPGADTQYF. CDR3 DNA: TGCGCCAGCAGCTTGGACCGCCCGGGGGCTGATACGCAGTATTTT. The full variable domain, with the rest looked up from reference TRBV5-1 and TRBJ2-3, is KAGVTQTPRYLIKTRGQQVTLSCSPISGHRSVSWYQQTPGQGLQFLFEYFSETQRNKGNFPGRFSGRQFSNSRSEMNVSTLELGDSALYLCASSLDRPGADTQYFGPGTRLTVL.

The count of this clonotype is one. The V call is TRBV6-1, the J call TRBJ2-3; TRBD2 matches at 9 bases. The CDR3 has 15 residues. The V gene end was trimmed by 6 bases and the J gene end by 3 bases; junction bases not matched to a gene: 7. Germline V gene sequence: CDR1 MNHNS, CDR2 SASEGT. CDR3 coding DNA: TGTGCCAGCAGCATCTCGGCGGGGGGGACAGATACGCAGTATTTT. This gives the protein CASSISAGGTDTQYF.

This clonotype was observed a handful of times. V gene TRBV7-9 combines with J gene TRBJ1-3; D is perhaps TRBD1 (5 bases). Germline values: CDR1 SEHNR, CDR2 FQNEAQ (reference sequence). Trimming shortened V by 6 bases and J by 5 bases, and 11 bases separated the two germline ends. The CDR3 has 13 residues. CDR3 residues: CASSSGMRNTIYF. The CDR3 nucleotides read TGTGCCAGCAGTTCAGGGATGAGAAACACCATATATTTT. Filled out from reference TRBV7-9 and TRBJ1-3, the complete variable domain reads DTGVSQNPRHKITKRGQNVTFRCDPISEHNRLYWYRQTLGQGPEFLTYFQNEAQLEKSRLLSDRFSAERPKGSFSTLEIQRTEQGDSAMYLCASSSGMRNTIYFGEGSWLTVV.

The V and J genes are TRBV3-1 and TRBJ2-1; D possibly uses TRBD1 or TRBD2 (5 bases each). V lost 7 bases to trimming and J lost 10 bases, with 11 bases between them. The CDR3 is 11 amino acids. Germline V gene lookup returns CDR1 LGHDT and CDR2 YNNKEL (reference sequence). DNA for the CDR3: TGTGCCAGCACCGTGGGGGTCGAGCAGTTCTTC. This encodes CASTVGVEQFF.

V is TRBV13 and J is TRBJ2-3; no clear D. Per germline, CDR1 PRHDT and CDR2 FYEKMQ (reference sequence). Between the trimmed V and J ends, which lost 5 bases and 5 bases, there was a span of 17 bases. CDR3 size: 15 residues. In nucleotides, the CDR3 is TGTGCCAGCAGCCCTACCCTGGGATCGGTAGATACGCAGTATTTT. Encoded protein: CASSPTLGSVDTQYF.